Listed below are T cell receptor beta chains from one sample, sequenced in a study of cytomegalovirus exposure and HLA in healthy donors. Measured with immunoSEQ multiplex PCR; TCRdb has only the in-frame clones, and not every one. The table records about 150,000 clones, almost 75% of them present only once. Sequencing input: PBMCs. The receptors come from a young woman in good health and CMV-seropositive. Both conserved end residues are part of each CDR3.

V gene	J gene	CDR3 protein
TRBV2	TRBJ1-1	CASCDRDPGAFF
TRBV4-1	TRBJ1-2	CASSQVSDSNYYGYTF
TRBV7-6	TRBJ2-2	CASSARTGTGELFF
TRBV10-3	TRBJ1-6	CAISESMTGSYNSPLHF
TRBV5-4	TRBJ2-1	CASSFRGLSEQFF
TRBV28	TRBJ2-3	CASSLQGPQSTDTQYF
TRBV5-4	TRBJ1-4	CASSPGVVGEKLFF
TRBV12-5	TRBJ2-2	CASNSLGQPNTGELFF
TRBV6-6	TRBJ1-6	CASTYRDRYSPLHF
TRBV5-8	TRBJ1-6	CASSQVVSPLHF
TRBV6-6	TRBJ1-4	CASTTGWGTREKLFF
TRBV27	TRBJ1-2	CASSLQYGSGYTF
TRBV14	TRBJ2-1	CASSPQVSGNEQFF
TRBV7-8	TRBJ2-2	CASKDRGGAGELFF
TRBV7-2	TRBJ2-1	CASSLAAGVYNEQFF
TRBV5-1	TRBJ2-5	CASSLSAVETQYF
TRBV4-1	TRBJ1-1	CASSHSDEAFF
TRBV6-5	TRBJ1-2	CASSYRRDRAGYTF
TRBV6-1	TRBJ2-7	CASSASAFAASSYEQYF
TRBV30	TRBJ2-3	CAWVNTRTGTDTQYF
TRBV12-2	TRBJ1-2	CASRQSERSNYGYTF
TRBV4-3	TRBJ2-7	CASSQLAGYSYEQYF
TRBV19	TRBJ1-3	CASRELASGNTIYF
TRBV13	TRBJ2-2	CASSSSSRGNTGELFF
TRBV5-4	TRBJ1-2	CASSLEQIDGYTF
TRBV7-6	TRBJ1-6	CASSLALGSSYNSPLHF
TRBV30	TRBJ2-1	CAWITGGAYNEQFF
TRBV5-8	TRBJ1-5	CASSLVEINQPQHF
TRBV4-3	TRBJ1-6	CASSQERGLTLHF
TRBV7-9	TRBJ2-3	CASSLGSEADTQYF
TRBV6-1	TRBJ2-5	CASSRQGAKMETQYF
TRBV11-2	TRBJ2-2	CASSLPTHGSNTGELFF
TRBV19	TRBJ2-6	CASSIRARVGANVLTF
TRBV7-6	TRBJ2-1	CASSLETGGGHNEQFF
TRBV9	TRBJ2-5	CASSQGSSVVETQYF
TRBV7-2	TRBJ2-3	CASSIFDTQYF
TRBV7-8	TRBJ1-1	CASSFLGETEAFF
TRBV11-2	TRBJ1-1	CASSFQASTEAFF
TRBV2	TRBJ2-5	CASREGPAGSETQYF
TRBV27	TRBJ1-2	CASSLTANYGYTF